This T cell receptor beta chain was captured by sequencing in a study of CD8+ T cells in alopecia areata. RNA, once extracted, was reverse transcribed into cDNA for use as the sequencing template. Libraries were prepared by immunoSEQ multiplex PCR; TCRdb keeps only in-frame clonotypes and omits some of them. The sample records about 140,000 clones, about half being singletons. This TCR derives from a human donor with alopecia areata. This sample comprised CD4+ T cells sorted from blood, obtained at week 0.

The CDR3 DNA is TGTGCCAGCAGCCTTGACGGGACAACCGGGCGCGAGCAGTACTTC. It is translated as CASSLDGTTGREQYF. The chain is built from TRBV27 and TRBJ2-7; TRBD1 might be the D (6 bases). The CDR3 spans 15 residues. The germline CDR1 and CDR2 sequences are MNHEY and SMNVEV (reference sequence). V shed 6 bases and J shed 6 bases, with 21 bases lying between them.